This T cell receptor beta chain emerged from a study of cytomegalovirus exposure and HLA in healthy donors. Trimming shortened V by 6 bases and J by 3 bases, and 15 bases separated the two germline ends. The CDR3 has 15 residues. Per the germline V gene, CDR1 is MDHEN and CDR2 is SYDVKM. Researchers ran the PCR with 60 Vbeta and 13 Jbeta primers. The method was immunoSEQ multiplex PCR; TCRdb's version includes in-frame clones alone and lacks a portion of them. The data show fewer than 150,000 clones, 70% to 75% seen once. This chain connects TRBV28 to TRBJ2-1, with D possibly being TRBD2 (6 bases). The sequenced material came from PBMCs. The receptor's source is a woman in her twenties or thirties in good health and CMV-seronegative. The CDR3 protein is CASRTAGTYYNEQFF. The CDR3 nucleotides are TGTGCCAGCAGGACGGCGGGGACCTACTACAATGAGCAGTTCTTC.